This T cell receptor beta chain was sequenced during a study of early T cells in non-severe SARS-CoV-2 infection. Overall study context: Alpha and beta chains were unpaired, from unsorted whole-blood bulk RNA.

Remarks on this clonotype: Its antigen is currently unknown.

Study-wide findings and caveats: The VDJdb matching leaned toward anti-spike CD8 responses and overlooked private and CD4 specificities.

The CDR3 is 17 residues long. J lost 0 bases, V lost 4 bases, and 6 bases had no gene match. Tagging with unique molecular identifiers was applied to individual cDNA molecules. TCRdb passed the 5' RACE reads through MiXCR, listing each CDR3 protein once. Among about 49,000 distinct CDR3 sequences, 10% to 15% were seen once, and the ten largest hold 7.5% to 9.5%. Source material: whole blood. This sequence joins TRBV12-3 or TRBV12-4 and TRBJ2-1; 10 bases are shared with TRBD2. This sequence originates from an adult who was a healthcare worker with PCR-confirmed SARS-CoV-2 infection or an uninfected control (not recorded which). As DNA, the CDR3 is TGTGCCAGCAGTTCTAGCGGGGGCGAAAGCTCCTACAATGAGCAGTTCTTC. The encoded protein is CASSSSGGESSYNEQFF.